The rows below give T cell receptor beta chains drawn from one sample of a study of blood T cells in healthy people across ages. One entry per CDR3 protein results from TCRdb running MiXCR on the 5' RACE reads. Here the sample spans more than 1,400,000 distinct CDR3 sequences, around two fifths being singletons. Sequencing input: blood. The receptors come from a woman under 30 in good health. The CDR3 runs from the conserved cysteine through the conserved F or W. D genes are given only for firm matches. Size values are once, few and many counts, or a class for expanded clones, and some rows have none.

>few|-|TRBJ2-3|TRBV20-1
TGCAGTGCTAGCCAGCGGCACACAGATACGCAGTATTTT
CSASQRHTDTQYF
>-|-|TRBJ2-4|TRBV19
TGTGCCAGTAGTTCGGCGGGACTAGCCAAAAACATTCAGTACTTC
CASSSAGLAKNIQYF
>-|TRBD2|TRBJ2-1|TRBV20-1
TGCAGTGCTAGCCACGGGGGGGCCGCGTACAATGAGCAGTTCTTC
CSASHGGAAYNEQFF
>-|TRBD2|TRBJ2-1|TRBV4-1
TGCGCCAGCAGCCCGCAAGGACTAGCGGTCTACAATGAGCAGTTCTTC
CASSPQGLAVYNEQFF
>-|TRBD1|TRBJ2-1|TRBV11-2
TGTGCCAGCAGCTGGCCGGGACAGGGCTACGAGCAGTTCTTC
CASSWPGQGYEQFF
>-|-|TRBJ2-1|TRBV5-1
TGCGCCAGCAGCTTGTTCGGGCAGGCTCTCAATGAGCAGTTCTTC
CASSLFGQALNEQFF
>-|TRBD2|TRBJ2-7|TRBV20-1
TGCAGTGCTAGAGGACTAGCGGGGGGCGACGAGCAGTACTTC
CSARGLAGGDEQYF
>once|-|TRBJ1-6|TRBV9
TGTGCCAGCAGCCCCCTCGGGGTGAATTCACCCCTCCACTTT
CASSPLGVNSPLHF
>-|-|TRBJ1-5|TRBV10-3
TGTGCCATCAGTGACCCGACTGAGGGCAGGAGCAATCAGCCCCAGCATTTT
CAISDPTEGRSNQPQHF
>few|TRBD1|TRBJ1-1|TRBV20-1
TGCAGTGCTAGAAGTACAGGGGAAAACACTGAAGCTTTCTTT
CSARSTGENTEAFF
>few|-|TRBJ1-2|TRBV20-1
TGCAGTGCTCGGGGTTTGGGCAGCCGGGGAGACTATGGCTACACCTTC
CSARGLGSRGDYGYTF
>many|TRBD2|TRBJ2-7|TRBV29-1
TGCAGCGTTGGGGCCGGGGGGTTCTACGAGCAGTACTTC
CSVGAGGFYEQYF
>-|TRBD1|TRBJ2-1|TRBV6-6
TGTGCCAGCAGCCTACAGGGGGACAATGAGCAGTTCTTC
CASSLQGDNEQFF
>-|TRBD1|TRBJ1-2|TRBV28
TGTGCCAGCAGCCCCCCGGGACAGAAGGCTAACTATGGCTACACCTTC
CASSPPGQKANYGYTF
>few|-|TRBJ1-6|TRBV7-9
TGTGCCAGCAGCGCGCCGGGACTCAATTCACCCCTCCACTTT
CASSAPGLNSPLHF
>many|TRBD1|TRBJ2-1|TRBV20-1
TGCAGTGCAAGACAGGGCGAGGGCACACGGGGTCGCAATGAGCAGTTCTTC
CSARQGEGTRGRNEQFF
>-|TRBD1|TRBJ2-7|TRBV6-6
TGTGCCAGCAGTTACAATCGGGGGACAGGGGACGAGCAGTACTTC
CASSYNRGTGDEQYF
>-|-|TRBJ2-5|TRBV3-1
TGTGCCAGCAGCCACGTCCGGGACTTCCTAGAGACCCAGTACTTC
CASSHVRDFLETQYF
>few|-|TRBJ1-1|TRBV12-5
TGTGCTAGTGGTTTGGGCCTTACTGAAGCTTTCTTT
CASGLGLTEAFF
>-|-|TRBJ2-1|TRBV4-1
TGCGCCAGCAGCCAAGACCCTTCGAACCCGGCAGGCACCTATCAAGAGACCCAGTTCTTC
CASSQDPSNPAGTYQETQFF
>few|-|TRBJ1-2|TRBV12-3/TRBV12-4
TGTGCCAGCAGCCCAAGCGGGGGAAGGAACTATGGCTACACCTTC
CASSPSGGRNYGYTF
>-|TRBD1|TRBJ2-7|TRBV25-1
TGTGCCAGCAGTGATCCGGGACAGGGCTACAATGAGCAGTACTTC
CASSDPGQGYNEQYF
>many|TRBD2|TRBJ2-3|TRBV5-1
TGCGCCAGCAGCTTGGGACTAGCGGAGCCCACAGATACGCAGTATTTT
CASSLGLAEPTDTQYF
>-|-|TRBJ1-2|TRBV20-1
TGCAGTGATTCGGAGGGGGTATCCTATGGCTACACCTTC
CSDSEGVSYGYTF
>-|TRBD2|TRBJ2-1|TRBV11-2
TGTGCCAGCAGCCGGGGACTAGCGGGGGCTTACAATGAGCAGTTCTTC
CASSRGLAGAYNEQFF
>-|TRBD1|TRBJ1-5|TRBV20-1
TGCAGTGCTGCGACAGGGGCGAATCAGCCCCAGCATTTT
CSAATGANQPQHF
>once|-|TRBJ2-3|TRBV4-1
TGCGCCAGCAGCCAAGAAGGGGGACACACGACAGATCCGCAGTATTTT
CASSQEGGHTTDPQYF
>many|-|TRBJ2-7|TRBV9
TGTGCCAGCAGCGCCCTGACTGAAGGTGGGGAGCAGTACTTC
CASSALTEGGEQYF
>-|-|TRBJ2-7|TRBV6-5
TGTGTCAGCAGCAACAGGGACTACGAGCAGTACTTC
CVSSNRDYEQYF
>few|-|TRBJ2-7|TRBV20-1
TGCAGTGCCGCCCAGGGTCTTTCAGGCTACGAGCAGTACTTC
CSAAQGLSGYEQYF
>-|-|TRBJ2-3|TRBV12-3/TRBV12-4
TGTGCCAGCAGCCGGGACGGTAACTATGGCTACACAGATACGCAGTATTTT
CASSRDGNYGYTDTQYF
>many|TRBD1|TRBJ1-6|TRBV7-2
TGTGCCAGCAGCCCGGGACAGGCCCAGTCACCCCTCCACTTT
CASSPGQAQSPLHF
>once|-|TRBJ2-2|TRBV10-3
TGTGCCGTCACTAAGAAGGAGGGACACACCGGGGAGCTGTTTTTT
CAVTKKEGHTGELFF
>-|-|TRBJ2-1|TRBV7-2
TGTTCCACCCTAGATAGGGAGGATGAGCAGTTCTTC
CSTLDREDEQFF
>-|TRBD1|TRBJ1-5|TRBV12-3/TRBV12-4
TGTGCCAGCAGTTTCGACAGGGGGTGGCCCCAGCATTTT
CASSFDRGWPQHF